One sample yielded the 3 T cell receptor beta chains listed below, sequenced in a study of T cells in Graves' hyperthyroidism and ophthalmopathy. The CDR3 regions of TCR beta were amplified from RNA transcripts. The HTBI primer set served for first-round RT-PCR of the TCR CDR3. TCRdb ran MiXCR on the multiplex PCR reads and lists one entry per CDR3 protein. The data hold approximately 600,000 distinct CDR3 sequences, with less than 25% observed a single time. The material sequenced was blood. The receptors here all came from a young man with Graves' ophthalmopathy.

The CDR3: CATRGAGGTDTQYF. Here the CDR3 DNA reads TGTGCCACCCGGGGAGCGGGAGGCACAGATACGCAGTATTTT. The V and J genes are TRBV28 and TRBJ2-3, with TRBD2 matching over 8 bases. This CDR3 has 14 amino acids. Germline V gene data show CDR1 as MDHEN and CDR2 as SYDVKM. V dropped 10 bases and J dropped 1; count of bases not matched to a gene: 7. Together with reference TRBV28 and TRBJ2-3, the CDR3 gives the full variable domain: DVKVTQSSRYLVKRTGEKVFLECVQDMDHENMFWYRQDPGLGLRLIYFSYDVKMKEKGDIPEGYSVSREKKERFSLILESASTNQTSMYLCATRGAGGTDTQYFGPGTRLTVL.

This clonotype showed up many times. V gene TRBV3-1 combines with J gene TRBJ1-4; tentatively, D is TRBD1 (6 bases). CDR3 length: 14 residues. Trimming removed 0 bases at V and 7 bases at J, with 9 bases between. The germline CDR1 and CDR2 sequences are LGHDT and YNNKEL (reference sequence). The CDR3 is CASSQDRGSEKLFF. CDR3 in DNA: TGTGCCAGCAGCCAAGACAGGGGTAGTGAAAAACTGTTTTTT.

This clonotype was picked up many times. The CDR3 region is CARSGEGIEAFF. Written as DNA, the CDR3 is TGTGCCCGAAGTGGGGAAGGGATTGAAGCTTTCTTT. The chain has TRBV30 and TRBJ1-1; D remains ambiguous. CDR1 is GTSNPN, CDR2 SVGIG, per germline (reference sequence). CDR3 size: 12 residues. V was cut by 8 bases and J by 7 bases, with 17 bases left in between.